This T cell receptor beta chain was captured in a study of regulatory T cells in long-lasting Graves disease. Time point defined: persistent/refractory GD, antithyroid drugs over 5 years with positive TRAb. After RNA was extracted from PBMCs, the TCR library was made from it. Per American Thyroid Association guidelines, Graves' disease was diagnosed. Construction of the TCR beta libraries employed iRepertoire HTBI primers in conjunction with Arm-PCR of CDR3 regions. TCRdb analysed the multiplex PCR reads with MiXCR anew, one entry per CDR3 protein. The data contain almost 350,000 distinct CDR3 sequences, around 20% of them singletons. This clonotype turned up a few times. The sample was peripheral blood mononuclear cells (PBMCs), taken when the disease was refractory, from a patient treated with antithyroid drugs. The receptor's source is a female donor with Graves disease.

The CDR3 reads CASSLARDRGRNSDTQYF. CDR3 DNA: TGTGCCAGCAGCTTGGCCAGGGACAGGGGGCGTAACTCAGATACGCAGTATTTT. J is TRBJ2-3 and V is TRBV11-1; 12 nucleotides agree with TRBD1. The germline gives CDR1 SGHAT, CDR2 FQDESV (reference sequence). There are 18 residues in the CDR3. The junction had 11 bases not matched to a gene; V was cut back by 3 bases and J by 4 bases.